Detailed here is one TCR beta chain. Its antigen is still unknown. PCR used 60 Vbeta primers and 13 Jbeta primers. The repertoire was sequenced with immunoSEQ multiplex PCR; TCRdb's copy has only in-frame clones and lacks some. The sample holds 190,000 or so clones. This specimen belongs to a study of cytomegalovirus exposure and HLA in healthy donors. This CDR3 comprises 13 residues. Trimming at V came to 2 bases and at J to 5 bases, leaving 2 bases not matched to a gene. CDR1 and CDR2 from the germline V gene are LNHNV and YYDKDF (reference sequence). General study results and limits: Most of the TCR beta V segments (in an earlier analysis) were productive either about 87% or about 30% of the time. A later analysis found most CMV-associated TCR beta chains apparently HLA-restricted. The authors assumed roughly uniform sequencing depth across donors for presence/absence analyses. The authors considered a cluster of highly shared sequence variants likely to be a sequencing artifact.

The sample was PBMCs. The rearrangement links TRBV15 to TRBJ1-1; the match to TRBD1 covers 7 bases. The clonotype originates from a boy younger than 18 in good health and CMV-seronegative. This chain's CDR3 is CATSRQQGTEAFF. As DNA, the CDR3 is TGTGCCACCAGCAGACAACAGGGGACTGAAGCTTTCTTT.